The entry below gives a single T cell receptor beta chain sequence along with its context. The data belong to a study of shared clonotypes between healthy human individuals. Germline values: CDR1 SGHKS, CDR2 YYEKEE (reference sequence). V lost 3 bases, J lost 2 bases, and 10 bases lay in between. The CDR3 is 14 amino acids. Once extracted for a subset, genomic DNA was divided evenly among several immunoSEQ plates. The protocol was immunoSEQ multiplex PCR, while the TCRdb copy is restricted to in-frame clones and leaves out a portion. This table has about 1,500,000 clones, approximately 96% appearing once.

The sequencing sample was made of naive CD4+ T cells sorted from blood. The subset was: CD45RA+ positively selected. The chain carries TRBV5-5 and TRBJ2-3; TRBD2 is a possible D gene (5 bases). The source is a man aged 25 to 45 in good health. In DNA, the CDR3 is TGTGCCAGCAGCTCGGGGTGGGACACAGATACGCAGTATTTT. Translation gives CASSSGWDTDTQYF.